A selection of T cell receptor beta chains follows, all from one sample in a study of blood T cell repertoires in COVID-19. Libraries were prepared by immunoSEQ multiplex PCR; TCRdb keeps only in-frame clonotypes and omits some of them. The sample has 95,000 to 110,000 clones; around 89% are singletons. Material for sequencing was peripheral blood. These receptors were collected from a middle-aged man with active or convalescent COVID-19. The CDR3 runs from the conserved cysteine through the conserved F or W. The D gene is left open where the match is weak. Rows give clone size only sometimes, using once, few, many, or a class for an expanded clone.

D,J,V,size,CDR3,DNA
NA,TRBJ1-2,TRBV28,once,CASSYTGAANYGYTF,TGTGCCAGCAGCTATACCGGAGCCGCTAACTATGGCTACACCTTC
NA,TRBJ1-2,TRBV25-1,NA,CASSYGAGDHGYTF,TGTGCCAGCAGTTATGGGGCGGGGGATCATGGCTACACCTTC
TRBD2,TRBJ2-1,TRBV18,NA,CASSPQAGGRDEQFF,TGTGCCAGCTCACCACAGGCTGGCGGGAGGGATGAGCAGTTCTTC
TRBD2,TRBJ2-1,TRBV18,NA,CASSPPLRTSVEQFF,TGTGCCAGCTCACCACCCTTACGGACTAGCGTTGAGCAGTTCTTC
TRBD2,TRBJ2-4,TRBV28,NA,CASRGLAPRPKNIQYF,TGTGCCAGCAGGGGACTAGCGCCCCGACCAAAAAACATTCAGTACTTC
TRBD1,TRBJ2-5,TRBV7-2,NA,CASSPGQGAQTQYF,TGTGCCAGCAGCCCGGGACAGGGAGCACAGACCCAGTACTTC
NA,TRBJ1-1,TRBV4-3,NA,CASSLLGDTEAFF,TGCGCCAGCAGCCTTCTCGGGGACACTGAAGCTTTCTTT
TRBD1,TRBJ1-1,TRBV27,NA,CASKPPGQGGEAFF,TGTGCCAGCAAACCGCCGGGACAGGGGGGTGAAGCTTTCTTT
TRBD1,TRBJ1-2,TRBV27,NA,CASSLQGAGSYGYTF,TGTGCCAGCAGCCTACAGGGGGCTGGGTCGTATGGCTACACCTTC
NA,TRBJ2-7,TRBV7-8,NA,CASSLPSGRTDKAYEQYF,TGTGCCAGCAGCTTGCCCTCGGGGCGGACAGATAAGGCCTACGAGCAGTACTTC
TRBD1,TRBJ1-2,TRBV5-1,NA,CASTTGTGGPSYGYTF,TGCGCCAGCACCACCGGGACAGGGGGCCCCTCGTATGGCTACACCTTC
NA,TRBJ1-4,TRBV28,NA,CASSSLRGNEKLFF,TGTGCCAGCAGCTCCCTCCGGGGAAATGAAAAACTGTTTTTT
TRBD2,TRBJ2-7,TRBV2,NA,CASSQAGGVLEQYF,TGTGCCAGCAGCCAAGCGGGAGGGGTACTCGAGCAGTACTTC
TRBD1,TRBJ1-2,TRBV28,few,CATPLDRSLPNYGYTF,TGTGCCACCCCTTTGGACAGGTCATTACCTAACTATGGCTACACCTTC
NA,TRBJ1-3,TRBV6-5,few,CASSSGGRGGNTIYF,TGTGCCAGCAGTTCCGGGGGTAGAGGTGGAAACACCATATATTTT
NA,TRBJ1-1,TRBV14,NA,CASSQNNTRYWGLRTEAFF,TGTGCCAGCAGCCAAAACAATACGAGGTATTGGGGCCTCAGGACTGAAGCTTTCTTT
NA,TRBJ2-5,TRBV2,NA,CATAQEVSQETQYF,TGTGCCACCGCGCAAGAGGTCTCCCAAGAGACCCAGTACTTC
TRBD1,TRBJ2-7,TRBV19,NA,CASSISDRATYEQYF,TGTGCCAGTAGTATCAGTGACAGGGCTACCTACGAGCAGTACTTC
NA,TRBJ1-3,TRBV9,NA,CASSSVVSGNTIYF,TGTGCCAGCAGCTCGGTGGTTTCTGGAAACACCATATATTTT
TRBD1,TRBJ2-5,TRBV28,NA,CASSFGRGQLETQYF,TGTGCCAGCAGTTTTGGCAGGGGGCAGTTGGAGACCCAGTACTTC
NA,TRBJ2-7,TRBV10-3,NA,CAISEYGHYEQYF,TGTGCCATCAGTGAATACGGACACTACGAGCAGTACTTC
NA,TRBJ2-5,TRBV4-1,NA,CASSPPVPDSQETQYF,TGCGCCAGCAGCCCTCCAGTACCGGACAGTCAAGAGACCCAGTACTTC
TRBD1,TRBJ2-3,TRBV7-2,NA,CASSLRGTGNTDTQYF,TGTGCCAGCAGCTTACGGGGGACAGGGAATACAGATACGCAGTATTTT
TRBD2,TRBJ2-5,TRBV6-5,NA,CANTWGGKETQYF,TGTGCCAACACGTGGGGGGGTAAAGAGACCCAGTACTTC
TRBD2,TRBJ2-1,TRBV3-1/TRBV3-2,NA,CASSSRLAGEQFF,TGTGCCAGCAGCAGCCGACTAGCGGGTGAGCAGTTCTTC
NA,TRBJ2-4,TRBV7-3,NA,CASSSHRSPKSLAKNIQYF,TGTGCCAGCAGCTCACACCGGAGTCCAAAGTCTCTAGCCAAAAACATTCAGTACTTC
NA,TRBJ2-7,TRBV7-8,NA,CASSSRLGTPSF,TGTGCCAGCAGCTCCAGGCTCGGGACACCTAGCTTC
NA,TRBJ1-6,TRBV27,NA,CASTGKWNSPLHF,TGTGCCAGCACCGGGAAATGGAATTCACCCCTCCACTTT
TRBD2,TRBJ2-1,TRBV5-6,NA,CASSPGLGSYNEQFF,TGTGCCAGCAGCCCGGGACTAGGGTCCTACAATGAGCAGTTCTTC
NA,TRBJ2-7,TRBV18,NA,CASSPPQQKTYEQYF,TGTGCCAGCTCACCACCTCAACAGAAGACGTACGAGCAGTACTTC
NA,TRBJ2-1,TRBV11-2,NA,CASSFQRFRGNEQFF,TGTGCCAGCAGCTTCCAGCGATTCCGAGGCAATGAGCAGTTCTTC
NA,TRBJ2-3,TRBV20-1,NA,CSASLLNQDTQYF,TGCAGTGCTAGTTTGCTGAACCAGGATACGCAGTATTTT